This T cell receptor (beta chain) appears in the sequencing data of a study of T cell changes during pregnancy in multiple sclerosis. Per germline, CDR1 LNHDA and CDR2 SQIVND (reference sequence). The CDR3 loop spans 14 amino acids. V lost 6 bases, J lost 5 bases, and 5 bases stayed unmatched. Only in-frame clones appear in the TCRdb table, and some are missing; sequencing was by immunoSEQ multiplex PCR. Here the sample spans 55,000 to 70,000 clones, 85% to 95% being singletons. This chain uses TRBV19 with TRBJ1-5; TRBD1 matches at 9 bases. The receptor was derived from a female donor in good health, enrolled as a control in a pregnancy study. Sequencing was performed on CD8+ T cells from peripheral blood mononuclear cells, taken in the third trimester of pregnancy. CDR3 nucleotides: TGTGCCAGTAGGGACAGGGGTGGTTATCAGCCCCAGCATTTT. Translation: CASRDRGGYQPQHF.